Reported below is one T cell receptor (beta chain). Its antigen is unidentified. This sample was included in a study of vaccination and CD4 T cells after COVID-19. Indicated treatment: approximately 11-day PBMC culture with coronavirus spike peptide pools or control peptides (ViraFEST assay). Pre-COVID-19 pandemic sampling (2011-2018) yielded the unexposed donor's CD4+ T cells. CDR1 is DFQATT, CDR2 SNEGSKA, per germline (reference sequence). CDR3 length equals 14 residues. V shed 6 bases and J 1 base; nucleotides not matched to a gene: 6. The Oncomine TCR Beta short-read assay sequenced DNA from cultured CD4+ T cells. TCRdb reprocessed the PCR reads via MiXCR and lists one record per CDR3 protein. The table has 8,500 to 10,000 distinct CDR3 sequences, 55% to 75% seen once.

This receptor was obtained from a human donor in good health. Specimen: CD4+ T cells from blood, cultured in vitro. The chain recombines TRBV20-1 with TRBJ2-3; 8 bases line up with TRBD2. The CDR3 bases are TGCAGTGCCCCCTTTAGCGGGGGCACAGATACGCAGTATTTT. Protein sequence: CSAPFSGGTDTQYF.